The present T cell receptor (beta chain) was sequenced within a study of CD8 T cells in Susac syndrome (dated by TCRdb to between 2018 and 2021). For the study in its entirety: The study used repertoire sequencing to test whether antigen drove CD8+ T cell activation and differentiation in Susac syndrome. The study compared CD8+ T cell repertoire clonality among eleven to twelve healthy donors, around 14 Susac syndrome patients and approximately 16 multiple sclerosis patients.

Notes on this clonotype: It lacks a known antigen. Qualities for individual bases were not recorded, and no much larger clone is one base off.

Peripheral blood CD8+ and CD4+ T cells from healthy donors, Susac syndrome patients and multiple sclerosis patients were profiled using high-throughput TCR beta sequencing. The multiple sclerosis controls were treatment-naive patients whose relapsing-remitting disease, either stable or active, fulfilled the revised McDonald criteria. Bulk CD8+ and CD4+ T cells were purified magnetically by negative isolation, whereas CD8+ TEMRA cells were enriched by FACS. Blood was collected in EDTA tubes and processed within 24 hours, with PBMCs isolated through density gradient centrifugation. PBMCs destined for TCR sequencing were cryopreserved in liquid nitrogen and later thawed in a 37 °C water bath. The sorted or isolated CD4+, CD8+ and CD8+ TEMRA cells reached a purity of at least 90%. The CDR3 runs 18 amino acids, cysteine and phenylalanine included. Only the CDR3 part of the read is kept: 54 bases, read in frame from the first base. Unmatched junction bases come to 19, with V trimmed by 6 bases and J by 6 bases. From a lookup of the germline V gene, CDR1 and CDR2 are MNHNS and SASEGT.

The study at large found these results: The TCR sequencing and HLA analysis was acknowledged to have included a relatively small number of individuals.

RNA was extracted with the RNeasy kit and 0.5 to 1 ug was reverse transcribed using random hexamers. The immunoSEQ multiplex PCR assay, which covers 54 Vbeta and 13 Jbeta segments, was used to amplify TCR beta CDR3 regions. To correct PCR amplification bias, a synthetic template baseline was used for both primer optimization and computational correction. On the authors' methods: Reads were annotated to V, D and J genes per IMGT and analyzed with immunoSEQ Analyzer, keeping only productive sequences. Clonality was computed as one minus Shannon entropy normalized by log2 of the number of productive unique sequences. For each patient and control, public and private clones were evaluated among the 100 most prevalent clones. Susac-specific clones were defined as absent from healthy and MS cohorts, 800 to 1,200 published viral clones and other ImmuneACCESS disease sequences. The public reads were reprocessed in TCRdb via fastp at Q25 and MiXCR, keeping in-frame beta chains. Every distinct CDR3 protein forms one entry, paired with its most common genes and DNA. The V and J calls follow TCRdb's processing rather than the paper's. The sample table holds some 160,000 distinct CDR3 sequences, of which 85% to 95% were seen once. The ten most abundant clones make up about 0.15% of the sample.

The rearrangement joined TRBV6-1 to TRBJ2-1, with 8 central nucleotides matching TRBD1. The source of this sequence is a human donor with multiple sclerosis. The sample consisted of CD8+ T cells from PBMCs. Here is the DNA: TGTGCCAGCAGCGAGCCCCCCACAGGGGGACGCGTGGGCAATGAGCAGTTCTTC. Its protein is CASSEPPTGGRVGNEQFF.